Below are 17 T cell receptor beta chains sequenced from a single sample in a study of molecular identifiers for immune sequencing clone quantification. Each CDR3 protein is one row after TCRdb ran MiXCR on the PCR reads. This sample carries about 65,000 distinct CDR3 sequences, approximately 17% of them seen once, and the ten largest clones take under 2%. Material for sequencing was naive CD8+ T cells from blood, with Jurkat cell RNA spiked in. Specified subset: FACS-sorted CD8+CD4-CCR7+CD45RA+ naive T cells. The receptors come from a human donor in good health. Some libraries in this study had Jurkat cell RNA spiked in.

To note about this clonotype: This may be a read error, as it is one base from a much larger clone. The rearrangement links TRBV21-1 to TRBJ2-3; the table's TRBD1 call for D was not verified on the DNA. TRBV21-1 has pseudogene status. The CDR3 has 19 residues. The CDR3 protein is CASSNETAPGQVHTDTQYF. The CDR3, as DNA: TGTGCCAGCAGCAACGAAACGGCTCCTGGACAGGTTCACACAGATACGCAGTATTTT.

Remarks on this clonotype: A clone one base away is much larger, so this may be a read error. This chain connects TRBV6-1 to TRBJ2-7, with 13 bases aligning to TRBD2. V lost 8 bases to trimming and J lost 7 bases; unmatched junction nucleotides: 8. CDR3 length: 14 amino acids. Per the germline V gene, CDR1 is MNHNS and CDR2 is SASEGT. The CDR3 reads CASGRLAGGYEQYF. In DNA form, the CDR3 reads TGTGCCAGCGGTCGACTAGCGGGAGGATATGAGCAGTACTTC.

There are many counts of this clonotype. The gene calls are TRBV27 and TRBJ2-1; TRBD2 aligns across 10 bases. Trimming removed 4 bases from V and 4 bases from J; junction bases left unmatched: 7. This CDR3 region has 16 residues. Germline V gene sequence: CDR1 MNHEY, CDR2 SMNVEV (reference sequence). CDR3 sequence reads: CASSYTPSGGYNEQFF. For the CDR3, the DNA is TGTGCCAGCAGTTATACCCCTAGCGGGGGTTACAATGAGCAGTTCTTC.

This clonotype was counted many times. This chain connects TRBV27 to TRBJ2-6, with D unclear. The CDR3 loop spans 12 amino acids. Trimming left V 4 bases short and J 3 bases short, with 1 base between. Germline V CDR1 and CDR2: MNHEY, SMNVEV (reference sequence). The CDR3 reads CASSYGANVLTF. The CDR3 nucleotides read TGTGCCAGCAGTTATGGGGCCAACGTCCTGACTTTC.

This clonotype occurred many times. J is TRBJ1-1 and V is TRBV28; 7 nucleotides align to TRBD1. Germline assignment: CDR1 MDHEN and CDR2 SYDVKM. Unmatched junction bases numbered 11, after V lost 3 bases and J lost 7 bases. This CDR3 contains 15 residues. CDR3 coding DNA: TGTGCCAGCAGTTTTCCCCGGACAGGCACAAATGAAGCTTTCTTT. As protein: CASSFPRTGTNEAFF. Complete variable domain (other parts from reference TRBV28 and TRBJ1-1): DVKVTQSSRYLVKRTGEKVFLECVQDMDHENMFWYRQDPGLGLRLIYFSYDVKMKEKGDIPEGYSVSREKKERFSLILESASTNQTSMYLCASSFPRTGTNEAFFGQGTRLTVV.

V and J are TRBV5-4 and TRBJ2-7; D call uncertain. Germline V gene lookup returns CDR1 SGHNT and CDR2 YYREEE (reference sequence). The CDR3 runs 12 residues. V lost 2 bases and J lost 7, with 10 bases in between. CDR3 DNA sequence: TGTGCCAGCAGCTTCGGAGTAGCTGAGCAGTACTTC. Protein: CASSFGVAEQYF.

This clonotype was picked up many times. This chain connects TRBV6-5 to TRBJ2-3; 9 bases are shared with TRBD2. The CDR3 runs 19 residues. CDR1 is MNHEY, CDR2 SVGAGI, per germline. The V gene end was trimmed by 6 bases and the J gene end by 0 bases; junction bases not matched to a gene: 16. The CDR3: CASSDTWAGGPTSTDTQYF. The CDR3 DNA reads as TGTGCCAGCAGCGATACCTGGGCGGGAGGGCCTACTAGCACAGATACGCAGTATTTT.

Ten or more counts support this clonotype. V and J are TRBV5-6 and TRBJ2-1; 9 positions agree with TRBD1. The CDR3 sequence is 14 residues long. J lost 9 bases, V lost 2 bases, and 6 bases had no gene match. The germline gives CDR1 SGHDT, CDR2 YYEEEE. CDR3 region: CASSFGTGYTEQFF. DNA of the CDR3: TGTGCCAGCAGCTTTGGGACAGGGTATACTGAGCAGTTCTTC.

This clonotype was counted a few times. A much more abundant neighbour one base away suggests this may be a read error. This chain uses TRBV7-2 with TRBJ2-5; 8 bases are a match to TRBD2. Germline CDR1 is SGHTA and CDR2 is FQGNSA. CDR3 size: 18 residues. CDR3 sequence: CASSLAVEVAGSQETQNF. CDR3 DNA: TGTGCCAGCAGCTTAGCCGTGGAGGTAGCGGGGTCCCAAGAGACCCAGAACTTC. Combining the CDR3 with reference TRBV7-2 and TRBJ2-5 gives the whole variable domain GAGVSQSPSNKVTEKGKDVELRCDPISGHTALYWYRQSLGQGLEFLIYFQGNSAPDKSGLPSDRFSAERTGGSVSTLTIQRTQQEDSAVYLCASSLAVEVAGSQETQNFGPGTRLLVL.

This clonotype was seen at least ten times. This chain uses TRBV7-8 with TRBJ1-1; D uncertain. Germline V gene sequence: CDR1 SGHVS, CDR2 FQNEAQ. Trimming took off 4 bases at V and 8 bases at J, with 17 bases between the two ends. The CDR3 consists of 14 residues. The chain's CDR3 is CASSSSLDSTEAFF. The CDR3 DNA reads TGTGCCAGCAGCTCGTCCCTAGATTCCACCGAAGCTTTCTTT.

As DNA, the CDR3 is TGTGCCAGCAGCACCAGGGAAAACTATGGCTACACCTTC. This encodes CASSTRENYGYTF. J is TRBJ1-2 and V is TRBV11-1; D may be TRBD1 (5 bases). V was clipped by 5 bases and J by 2 bases, with 9 bases between them. The CDR3 is 13 amino acids. Germline assignment: CDR1 SGHAT and CDR2 FQDESV (reference sequence).

In this sample, this clonotype turned up a few times. The chain combines TRBV7-9 with TRBJ2-3; D tentatively reads TRBD1 or TRBD2 (5 bases each). Germline lookup yields CDR1 SEHNR and CDR2 FQNEAQ (reference sequence). This CDR3 spans 14 amino acids. Trimming shortened V by 4 bases and J by 3 bases, and 11 bases separated the two germline ends. The CDR3, as DNA: TGTGCCAGCAGCTGGGTTGGGGGTACAGATACGCAGTATTTT. It translates to CASSWVGGTDTQYF. Drawing the rest from reference TRBV7-9 and TRBJ2-3, the complete variable domain is DTGVSQNPRHKITKRGQNVTFRCDPISEHNRLYWYRQTLGQGPEFLTYFQNEAQLEKSRLLSDRFSAERPKGSFSTLEIQRTEQGDSAMYLCASSWVGGTDTQYFGPGTRLTVL.

Of note for this clonotype: It may be a read error: a sequence one base away is much more abundant. The CDR3 protein is CASSSPQLAGTTDTQHF. As DNA, the CDR3 is TGTGCCAGCAGTTCTCCTCAACTAGCGGGGACGACAGATACGCAGCATTTT. This chain links TRBV27 with TRBJ2-3, with D possibly matching TRBD1 (5 bases). The J call may be mistaken, given a closer DNA end match to TRBJ1-5. Looked up from germline, CDR1 is MNHEY and CDR2 is SMNVEV (reference sequence). This CDR3 has 17 amino acids.

As to this clonotype: This may arise from a read error, as a much more abundant clone is one base away. This sequence joins TRBV2 and TRBJ1-5; possible D gene TRBD1, 6 bases. Trimming removed 4 bases from V and 6 bases from J, with 16 bases in between. In germline, CDR1 is SNHLY, CDR2 FYNNEI. This CDR3 spans 15 amino acids. The CDR3 DNA follows: TGTGCCAGCAGTGGATTTTTGGGGGGCGGTCAGCCCCAGCATTTT. Translating it yields CASSGFLGGGQPQHF. The entire variable domain, with the rest obtained from reference TRBV2 and TRBJ1-5, is as follows: EPEVTQTPSHQVTQMGQEVILRCVPISNHLYFYWYRQILGQKVEFLVSFYNNEISEKSEIFDDQFSVERPDGSNFTLKIRSTKLEDSAMYFCASSGFLGGGQPQHFGDGTRLSIL.

A remark on this clonotype: Likely a read error: the CDR3 ends without its conserved phenylalanine or tryptophan. This sequence joins TRBV6-1 and TRBJ1-6; D gene ambiguous. The V gene's germline CDR1 is MNHNS and CDR2 SASEGT. This CDR3 contains 13 residues. Trimming cost V 3 bases and J 10 bases, with 10 bases left between them. The DNA for the CDR3 is TGTGCCAGCAGTGATGCGGGGAACTCACCCCTCCACCTT. This encodes CASSDAGNSPLHL.

This clonotype appeared a few times. V and J are TRBV11-2 and TRBJ2-7; D is unresolved. CDR1 SGHAT and CDR2 FQNNGV come from the germline V gene. The CDR3 sequence is 12 residues long. Trimming took off 3 bases at V and 6 bases at J, with 9 bases between the two ends. CDR3 sequence reads: CASSFNPSEQYF. CDR3 DNA sequence: TGTGCCAGCAGCTTCAACCCCTCCGAGCAGTACTTC.

For this clonotype: A much larger clone lies a single base off, so this may be a read error. This chain links TRBV25-1 with TRBJ1-1; D ambiguous. Germline assignment: CDR1 MGHDK and CDR2 SYGVNS. The CDR3 consists of 13 residues. V was shortened by 6 bases and J by 0 bases, with 8 bases between the two germline ends. The CDR3 region has the DNA TGTGCCAGCAGGCAGTCTATGAACACTGAAGCTTTCTTT. This sequence encodes CASRQSMNTEAFF.